Shown below are 2 T cell receptor beta chains from a single sample sequenced in a study of spatial heterogeneity in lung cancer (dated 2019 in TCRdb). The time point label corresponds to: blood at routine non-recurrence follow-up after resection. The library was prepared using 5' RACE. Sequencing relied on a NextSeq 500. Clones were called with MiXCR by TCRdb after fastp trimmed the public reads at Q25, and only in-frame beta chains were retained. Identical CDR3 protein sequences are pooled into one entry, listed with their most common genes and DNA. This sample lists around 25,000 distinct CDR3 sequences; 5% to 6% were detected once. Approximately 24% of the sample goes to the ten largest clones. The sequencing used PBMCs, collected at follow-up. These receptors were collected from a female donor with early-stage non-small cell lung cancer.

This clonotype was recorded a few times. The V gene is TRBV5-1, the J gene TRBJ2-2; TRBD1 matches 7 bases. CDR1 SGHRS and CDR2 YFSETQ come from the germline V gene. The ends lost 4 bases at V and 4 bases at J; junction bases unmatched: 10. CDR3 length: 16 residues. The CDR3 bases are TGCGCCAGCAGCGCCGCACAGGGGATGTTCACCGGGGAGCTGTTTTTT. It is translated as CASSAAQGMFTGELFF.

The V gene is TRBV12-3 or TRBV12-4, the J gene TRBJ2-2; D call uncertain. V lost 5 bases and J lost 8, with 6 bases in between. There are 11 residues in the CDR3. The CDR3 loop is CASSRTGELFF. CDR3 DNA: TGTGCCAGCAGTCGAACAGGGGAGCTGTTTTTT.